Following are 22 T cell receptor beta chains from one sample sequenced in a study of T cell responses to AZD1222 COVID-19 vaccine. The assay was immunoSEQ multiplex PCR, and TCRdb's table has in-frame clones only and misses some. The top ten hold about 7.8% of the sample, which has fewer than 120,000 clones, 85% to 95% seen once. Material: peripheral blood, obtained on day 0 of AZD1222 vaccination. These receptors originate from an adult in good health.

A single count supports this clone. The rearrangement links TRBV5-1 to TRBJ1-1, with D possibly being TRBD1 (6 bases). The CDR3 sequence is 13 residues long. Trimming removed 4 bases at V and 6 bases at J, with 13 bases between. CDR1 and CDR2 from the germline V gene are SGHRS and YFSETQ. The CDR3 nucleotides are TGCGCCAGCAGCCAGTCAGGGGCCCCTGAAGCTTTCTTT. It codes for CASSQSGAPEAFF.

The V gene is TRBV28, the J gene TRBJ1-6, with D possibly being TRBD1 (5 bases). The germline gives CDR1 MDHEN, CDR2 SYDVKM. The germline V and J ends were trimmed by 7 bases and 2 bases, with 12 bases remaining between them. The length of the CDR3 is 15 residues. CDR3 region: CASIGGNPYNSPLHF. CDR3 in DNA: TGTGCCAGCATCGGGGGGAACCCCTATAATTCACCCCTCCACTTT.

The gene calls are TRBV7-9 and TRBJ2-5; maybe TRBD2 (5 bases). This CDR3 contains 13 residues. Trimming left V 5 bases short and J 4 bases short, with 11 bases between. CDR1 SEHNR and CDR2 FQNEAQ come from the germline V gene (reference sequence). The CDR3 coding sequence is TGTGCCAGCAGCCCCCCCCGGGGAGAGACCCAGTACTTC. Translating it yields CASSPPRGETQYF.

Written as DNA, the CDR3 is TGTGCCAGCAGGTCAGGTTCGGATGGCTACACCTTC. Encoded protein: CASRSGSDGYTF. This rearrangement joins TRBV28 to TRBJ1-2; no clear D gene. The CDR3 has 12 amino acids. V was clipped by 6 bases and J by 6 bases, with 11 bases between them. The germline CDR1 and CDR2 sequences are MDHEN and SYDVKM.

The DNA for the CDR3 is TGTGCCAGCAGTCCCCACCTAGTCAACTATGGCTACACCTTC. This codes for CASSPHLVNYGYTF. V and J are TRBV28 and TRBJ1-2, with D unclear. Germline lookup yields CDR1 MDHEN and CDR2 SYDVKM. V lost 5 bases to trimming and J lost 2 bases, with 12 bases between them. CDR3 size: 14 residues.

CDR3 nucleotide sequence: TGCGCCAGCAGCTTGTCTTCGGGTAACTATGGCTACACCTTC. Encoded protein: CASSLSSGNYGYTF. V usage is TRBV5-1 and J usage is TRBJ1-2; D not resolved. In germline, CDR1 is SGHRS, CDR2 YFSETQ. CDR3 size: 14 residues. V shed 1 base and J shed 1 base, with 8 bases lying between them.

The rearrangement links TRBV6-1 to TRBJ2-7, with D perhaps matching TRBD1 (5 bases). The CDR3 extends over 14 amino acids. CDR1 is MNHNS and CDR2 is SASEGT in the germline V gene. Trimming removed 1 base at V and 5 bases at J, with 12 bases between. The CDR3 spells CASSEVPGNHEQYF. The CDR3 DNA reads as TGTGCCAGCAGTGAAGTCCCAGGGAACCACGAGCAGTACTTC.

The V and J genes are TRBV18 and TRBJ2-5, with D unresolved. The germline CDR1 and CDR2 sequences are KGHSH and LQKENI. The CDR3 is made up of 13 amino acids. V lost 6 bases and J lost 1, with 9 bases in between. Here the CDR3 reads CASSLGTQETQYF. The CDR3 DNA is TGTGCCAGCTCTTTAGGAACCCAAGAGACCCAGTACTTC.

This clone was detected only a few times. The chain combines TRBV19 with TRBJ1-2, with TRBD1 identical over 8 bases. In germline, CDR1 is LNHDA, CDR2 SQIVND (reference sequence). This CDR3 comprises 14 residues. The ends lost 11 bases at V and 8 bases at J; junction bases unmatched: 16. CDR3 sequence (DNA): TGTGCCCCTCGGGGGACAGGACGCCGGCGCGGCTACACCTTC. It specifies CAPRGTGRRRGYTF.

The CDR3 is CAWSRQGTTNEKLFF. DNA for the CDR3: TGTGCCTGGAGTCGGCAGGGGACAACTAATGAAAAACTGTTTTTT. The chain uses TRBV30 and TRBJ1-4, with D tentatively TRBD1 (6 bases). V gave up 2 bases and J gave up 0 bases, with 10 bases separating them. Germline CDR1 and CDR2: GTSNPN and SVGIG (reference sequence). This CDR3 is built from 15 residues.

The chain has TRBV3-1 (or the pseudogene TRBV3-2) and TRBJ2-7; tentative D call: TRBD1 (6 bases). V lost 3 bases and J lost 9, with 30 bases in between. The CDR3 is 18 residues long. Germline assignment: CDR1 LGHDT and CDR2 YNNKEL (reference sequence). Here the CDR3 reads CASSHSAGAQWGPPRQYF. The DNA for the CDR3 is TGTGCCAGCAGCCATTCTGCAGGGGCGCAATGGGGCCCCCCCCGGCAGTACTTC.

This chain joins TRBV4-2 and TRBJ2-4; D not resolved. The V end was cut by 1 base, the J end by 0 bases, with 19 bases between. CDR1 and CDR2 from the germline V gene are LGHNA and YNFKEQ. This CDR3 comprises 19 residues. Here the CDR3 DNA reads TGTGCCAGCAGCCAAGTAACTCAAACCCACATATTAGCCAAAAACATTCAGTACTTC. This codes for CASSQVTQTHILAKNIQYF.

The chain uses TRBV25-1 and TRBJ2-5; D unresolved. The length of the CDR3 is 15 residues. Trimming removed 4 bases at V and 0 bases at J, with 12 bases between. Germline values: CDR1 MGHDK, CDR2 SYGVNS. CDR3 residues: CASSVQKSHQETQYF. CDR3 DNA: TGTGCCAGCAGTGTACAGAAATCCCACCAAGAGACCCAGTACTTC.

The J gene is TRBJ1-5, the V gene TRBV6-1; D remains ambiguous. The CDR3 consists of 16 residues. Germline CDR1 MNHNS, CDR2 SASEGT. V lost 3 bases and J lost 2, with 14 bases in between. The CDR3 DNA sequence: TGTGCCAGCAGTGAGGCGCCGGCCGGGCGCAATCAGCCCCAGCATTTT. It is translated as CASSEAPAGRNQPQHF.

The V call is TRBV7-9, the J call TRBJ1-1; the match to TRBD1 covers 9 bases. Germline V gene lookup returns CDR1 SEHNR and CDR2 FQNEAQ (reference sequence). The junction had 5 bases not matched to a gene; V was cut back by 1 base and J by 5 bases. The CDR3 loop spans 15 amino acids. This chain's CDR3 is CASSLGYRGPTEAFF. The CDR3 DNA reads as TGTGCCAGCAGCTTAGGGTACAGGGGGCCGACTGAAGCTTTCTTT.

The CDR3 DNA reads as TGTGCCAGCAGCCAAACGGCAGGGGACAACGAGCAGTACTTC. This translates into CASSQTAGDNEQYF. V usage is TRBV6-5 and J usage is TRBJ2-7, with D perhaps TRBD1 (6 bases). With 6 bases removed from V and 5 bases from J, the gap between germline ends came to 17 bases. From germline, CDR1 is MNHEY and CDR2 SVGAGI. This CDR3 comprises 14 residues.

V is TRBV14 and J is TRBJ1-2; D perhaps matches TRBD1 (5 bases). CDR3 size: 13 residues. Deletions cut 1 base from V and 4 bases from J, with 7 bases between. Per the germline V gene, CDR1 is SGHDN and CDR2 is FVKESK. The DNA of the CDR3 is TGTGCCAGCAGCCAAGGACAGCTCTATGGCTACACCTTC. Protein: CASSQGQLYGYTF.

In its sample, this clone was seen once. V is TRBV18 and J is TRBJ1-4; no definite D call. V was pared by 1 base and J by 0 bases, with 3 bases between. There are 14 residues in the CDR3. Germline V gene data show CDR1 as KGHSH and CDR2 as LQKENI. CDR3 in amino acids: CASSPQATNEKLFF. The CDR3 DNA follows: TGTGCCAGCTCACCACAGGCAACTAATGAAAAACTGTTTTTT.

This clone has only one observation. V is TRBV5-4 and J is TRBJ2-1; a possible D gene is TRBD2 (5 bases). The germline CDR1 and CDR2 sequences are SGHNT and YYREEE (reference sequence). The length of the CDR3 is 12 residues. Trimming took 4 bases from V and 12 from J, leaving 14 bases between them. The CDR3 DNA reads TGTGCCAGCAGCCCTACGGGGATCGTGCAGTTCTTC. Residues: CASSPTGIVQFF.

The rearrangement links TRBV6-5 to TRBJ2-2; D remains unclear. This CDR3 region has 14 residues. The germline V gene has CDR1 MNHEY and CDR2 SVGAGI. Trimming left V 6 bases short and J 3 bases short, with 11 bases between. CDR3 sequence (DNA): TGTGCCAGCAGGAGAACAGATTACACCGGGGAGCTGTTTTTT. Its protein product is CASRRTDYTGELFF.

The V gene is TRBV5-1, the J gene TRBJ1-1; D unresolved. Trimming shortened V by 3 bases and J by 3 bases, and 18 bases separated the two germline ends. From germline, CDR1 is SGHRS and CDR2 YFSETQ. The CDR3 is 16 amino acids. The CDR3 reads CASSYPSAGPYTEAFF. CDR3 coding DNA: TGCGCCAGCAGCTACCCCTCAGCTGGGCCCTACACTGAAGCTTTCTTT.

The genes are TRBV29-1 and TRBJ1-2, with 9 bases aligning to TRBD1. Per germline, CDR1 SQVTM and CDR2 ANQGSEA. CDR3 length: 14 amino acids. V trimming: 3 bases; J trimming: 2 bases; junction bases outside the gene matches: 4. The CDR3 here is CSVENRGLNYGYTF. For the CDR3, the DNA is TGCAGCGTTGAGAACAGGGGGCTAAACTATGGCTACACCTTC.